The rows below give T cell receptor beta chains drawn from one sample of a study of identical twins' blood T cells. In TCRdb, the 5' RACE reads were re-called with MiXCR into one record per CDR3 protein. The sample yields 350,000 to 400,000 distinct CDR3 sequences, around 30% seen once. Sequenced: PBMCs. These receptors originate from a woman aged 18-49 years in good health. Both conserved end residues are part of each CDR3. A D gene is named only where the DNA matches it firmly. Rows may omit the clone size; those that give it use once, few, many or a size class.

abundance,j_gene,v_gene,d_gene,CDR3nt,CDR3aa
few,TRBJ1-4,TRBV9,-,TGTGCCAGCAGCGGGCATGGCGAGCCAACTAATGAAAAACTGTTTTTT,CASSGHGEPTNEKLFF
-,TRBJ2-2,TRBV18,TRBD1,TGTGCCAGCTCATTACAGACAGGGAATTCGAACACCGGGGAGCTGTTTTTT,CASSLQTGNSNTGELFF
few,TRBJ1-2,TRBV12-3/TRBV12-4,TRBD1,TGTGCCAGCAGCCCAGGGGGCTTGGGTGGCTACACCTTC,CASSPGGLGGYTF
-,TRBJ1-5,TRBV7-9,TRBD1,TGTGCCAGCAGCATCGGGACAGGAGGAAATCAGCCCCAGCATTTT,CASSIGTGGNQPQHF
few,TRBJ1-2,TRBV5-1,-,TGCGCCAGCAGCTTGGACCCAGCTAACTATGGCTACACCTTC,CASSLDPANYGYTF
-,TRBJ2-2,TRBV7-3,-,TGTGCCAGCAGCGAACAGGGTCCCGGGGAGCTGTTTTTT,CASSEQGPGELFF
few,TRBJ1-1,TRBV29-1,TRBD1,TGCAGCGTTATAGACAGGGGCGCTTTTTCTACTGAAGCTTTCTTT,CSVIDRGAFSTEAFF
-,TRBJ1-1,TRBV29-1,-,TGCAGCGTTGCGGAGAGGGCGGGCACTGAAGCTTTCTTT,CSVAERAGTEAFF
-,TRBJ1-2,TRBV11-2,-,TGTGCCAGCAGCTTAGATACGGGACTTTATGGCTACACCTTC,CASSLDTGLYGYTF
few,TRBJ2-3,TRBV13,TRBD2,TGTGCCAGCAGTCGTAGCGGGGGTACCATCACAGATACGCAGTATTTT,CASSRSGGTITDTQYF
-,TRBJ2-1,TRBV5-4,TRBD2,TGTGCCAGCAGCCCCCCTGGCGGGAGAAAGGACAATGAGCAGTTCTTC,CASSPPGGRKDNEQFF
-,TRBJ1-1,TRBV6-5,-,TGTGCCAGCAGTTACTTGCGCGGGGCCGAGGGAGCTTTCTTT,CASSYLRGAEGAFF
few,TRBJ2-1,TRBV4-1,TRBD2,TGCGCCAGCAGCCAAGATGAAGGTAGCGGGAGGGCCCCGTTCTTC,CASSQDEGSGRAPFF
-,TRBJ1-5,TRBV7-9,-,TGTGCCAGCAGCTCGGGACCGACGGCGTATAGCAATCAGCCCCAGCATTTT,CASSSGPTAYSNQPQHF
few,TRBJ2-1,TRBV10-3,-,TGTGCCATCAGGCAGGGTTTATCCTACAATGAGCAGTTCTTC,CAIRQGLSYNEQFF
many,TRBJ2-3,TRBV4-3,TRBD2,TGCGCCAGCAGCCAAGAAGGCCAGGGACTAGCGACAGATACGCAGTATTTT,CASSQEGQGLATDTQYF